The 15 T cell receptor beta chains presented below share a single source sample, sequenced in a study of human T cells and chemical hapten exposure. Using its own MiXCR run on the RACE reads, TCRdb lists one record per CDR3 protein. The repertoire consists of 300,000 to 350,000 distinct CDR3 sequences, with approximately 6.3% occurring once and the leading ten covering 7.5% to 9%. Specified time point: patch test 1, 2 weeks after DPC sensitization. Stated treatment: therapeutic diphenylcyclopropenone sensitization with weekly scalp DPC. The source material was whole blood, sampled in connection with sensitization to the hapten diphenylcyclopropenone (DPC). The receptors stem from a woman in her late teens or twenties with alopecia areata. Some clones in this sample may be carry-over from other donors' samples.

This clonotype was counted only a few times. The V call is TRBV6-6, the J call TRBJ1-5, with 8 bases matching TRBD1. Looked up from germline, CDR1 is MNHNY and CDR2 is SVGAGI (reference sequence). The CDR3 contains 17 residues. With 2 bases clipped from V and 1 base from J, the junction kept 7 bases outside the gene matches. The CDR3 is CASSYTGGRKSNQPQHF. The CDR3 DNA sequence: TGTGCCAGCAGTTACACAGGGGGTAGGAAAAGCAATCAGCCCCAGCATTTT.

This clonotype was detected only a few times. V usage is TRBV24-1 and J usage is TRBJ1-1; TRBD1 aligns across 9 bases. CDR3 length: 15 residues. Losses at the gene ends were 5 bases for V and 1 base for J; bases not matched to a gene: 4. The germline CDR1 and CDR2 sequences are KGHDR and SFDVKD. The CDR3 nucleotides read TGTGCCACCAGTGCTATGGGACAGGGGAACACTGAAGCTTTCTTT. Translating gives CATSAMGQGNTEAFF.

This clonotype was recorded many times. The genes are TRBV5-1 and TRBJ1-1; D remains unclear. CDR3 length: 14 residues. The germline V gene encodes CDR1 SGHRS and CDR2 YFSETQ. Deletions cut 0 bases from V and 1 base from J, with 7 bases between. The CDR3 nucleotides are TGCGCCAGCAGCTTGGACGGCAGGAACACTGAAGCTTTCTTT. Protein product: CASSLDGRNTEAFF.

This clonotype came up many times. The chain uses TRBV27 and TRBJ2-2; the D call may be TRBD1 or TRBD2 (5 bases each). The CDR3 sequence is 13 residues long. Germline V lookup: CDR1 MNHEY, CDR2 SMNVEV (reference sequence). Trimming removed 7 bases from V and 8 bases from J, with 14 bases in between. The CDR3 nucleotides read TGTGCCAGCACCGGGACCGGCCTGGGGGAGCTGTTTTTT. This codes for CASTGTGLGELFF.

V and J are TRBV4-2 and TRBJ2-3; D is unclear. V lost 4 bases, J lost 6 bases, and 11 bases lay in between. Germline V lookup: CDR1 LGHNA, CDR2 YNFKEQ. The CDR3 has 13 residues. CDR3 residues: CASSPILVDTQYF. The CDR3 nucleotides are TGTGCCAGCAGCCCAATTTTAGTCGATACGCAGTATTTT.

The sample holds a few counts of this clonotype. The chain carries TRBV6-2 or TRBV6-3 and TRBJ2-1, with 9 bases aligning to TRBD2. From germline, CDR1 is MNHEY and CDR2 SVGEGT. V shed 7 bases, J shed 0 bases, and the junction held 4 bases outside the gene matches. This CDR3 contains 15 residues. CDR3 sequence: CASISGGGSYNEQFF. DNA for the CDR3: TGTGCCAGCATTAGCGGGGGAGGCTCCTACAATGAGCAGTTCTTC.

This clonotype turned up a few times. The chain carries TRBV27 and TRBJ1-2; TRBD1 is a possible D gene (6 bases). CDR1 and CDR2 from the germline V gene are MNHEY and SMNVEV (reference sequence). The CDR3 contains 14 residues. V was trimmed by 0 bases and J by 7 bases, leaving 12 bases between them. CDR3 sequence reads: CASSLSPRGGGYTF. CDR3 nucleotides: TGTGCCAGCAGTTTATCCCCAAGGGGGGGTGGCTACACCTTC.

This clonotype came up once. The chain has TRBV6-5 and TRBJ2-5; D gene ambiguous. Looked up from germline, CDR1 is MNHEY and CDR2 is SVGAGI. This CDR3 region has 14 residues. Trimming pared 0 bases from V and 4 bases from J, leaving 9 bases between. The CDR3 loop is CASSYSNVRETQYF. The CDR3 region has the DNA TGTGCCAGCAGTTACTCGAACGTCCGAGAGACCCAGTACTTC.

This chain joins TRBV12-3 or TRBV12-4 and TRBJ1-1, with a possible D match to TRBD1 (6 bases). The CDR3 spans 14 residues. V lost 6 bases, J lost 6 bases, and 17 bases lay in between. In DNA, the CDR3 is TGTGCCAGCAGCCAGTTCCAGGGGAGGTCTGAAGCTTTCTTT. Translated: CASSQFQGRSEAFF.

This clonotype occurred many times. The chain couples TRBV7-9 to TRBJ2-1; the D gene is possibly TRBD2 (5 bases). CDR1 and CDR2 (germline): SEHNR, FQNEAQ (reference sequence). CDR3 length: 12 residues. V shed 6 bases and J shed 9 bases, with 12 bases lying between them. The CDR3 loop is CASRLVNTEQFF. The CDR3 nucleotides read TGTGCCAGCAGACTAGTCAACACTGAGCAGTTCTTC.

The chain recombines TRBV20-1 with TRBJ1-3; 7 bases align to TRBD1. CDR1 DFQATT and CDR2 SNEGSKA come from the germline V gene (reference sequence). With V trimmed by 5 bases and J by 0 bases, 4 bases remained unmatched. The CDR3 is made up of 14 amino acids. CDR3 sequence (DNA): TGCAGTGCTGCGGGACAGTTCTCTGGAAACACCATATATTTT. It yields the protein CSAAGQFSGNTIYF.

This clonotype has at least ten counts. This chain uses TRBV5-6 with TRBJ1-1; D remains unclear. Per germline, CDR1 SGHDT and CDR2 YYEEEE. This CDR3 has 12 residues. The CDR3 spells CAPEEGETEAFF. For the CDR3, the DNA is TGTGCTCCAGAGGAGGGAGAGACTGAAGCTTTCTTT.

The sample holds many counts of this clonotype. This rearrangement joins TRBV13 to TRBJ2-3, with D possibly matching TRBD1 (5 bases). The germline V and J ends were trimmed by 3 bases and 5 bases, with 9 bases remaining between them. Germline assignment: CDR1 PRHDT and CDR2 FYEKMQ (reference sequence). This CDR3 is 13 amino acids long. The CDR3 is CASSFGQGDTQYF. The CDR3 nucleotides read TGTGCCAGCAGCTTCGGACAAGGAGATACGCAGTATTTT.

The chain combines TRBV28 with TRBJ1-2; the D gene is possibly TRBD1 (6 bases). CDR1 is MDHEN, CDR2 SYDVKM, per germline. Trimming left V 4 bases short and J 6 bases short, with 12 bases between. The CDR3 runs 13 residues. This CDR3 is CASSSGTRNGYTF. The CDR3 DNA reads TGTGCCAGCAGTTCCGGGACAAGGAATGGCTACACCTTC.

This clonotype has only a few counts. The rearrangement links TRBV6-1 to TRBJ1-3; D is undetermined. The CDR3 is 14 amino acids. CDR1 is MNHNS, CDR2 SASEGT, per germline. Trimming took 11 bases from V and 0 from J, leaving 14 bases between them. The CDR3 reads CASEGRFSGNTIYF. CDR3 bases: TGTGCCTCCGAAGGACGGTTCTCTGGAAACACCATATATTTT.